A single sample gave rise to the 16 T cell receptor beta chains below, sequenced in a study of blood T cell repertoires in COVID-19. Libraries were prepared by immunoSEQ multiplex PCR; TCRdb keeps only in-frame clonotypes and omits some of them. The profile shows about 270,000 clones, around 81% of them singletons. The source material was peripheral blood. The origin of the receptors is a woman aged 50 to 60 with active or convalescent COVID-19.

This chain connects TRBV3-1 (or the pseudogene TRBV3-2) to TRBJ1-2, with TRBD1 matching 9 bases. V dropped 2 bases and J dropped 8; count of bases not matched to a gene: 3. This CDR3 has 13 residues. Germline loops: CDR1 LGHDT, CDR2 YNNKEL (reference sequence). CDR3 DNA: TGTGCCAGCAGCCAATTGGGACAGGGAGGCTACACCTTC. Its protein is CASSQLGQGGYTF.

The chain uses TRBV11-2 and TRBJ2-7; no firm D call. Germline-derived CDR1 and CDR2 are SGHAT and FQNNGV. V dropped 5 bases and J dropped 2 bases, with 13 bases sitting between them. The CDR3 totals 14 residues. CDR3 DNA: TGTGCCAGCAGCCAAAAGGCCGCGGCCTACGAGCAGTACTTC. Translating gives CASSQKAAAYEQYF.

The CDR3 region has the DNA TGCGCCAGCAGCCTACGGACAGGGGGTACCGAGCAGTACTTC. Amino acid sequence: CASSLRTGGTEQYF. V is TRBV5-1 and J is TRBJ2-7, with 10 nucleotides matching TRBD1. The CDR3 extends over 14 amino acids. CDR1 and CDR2 (germline): SGHRS, YFSETQ. J lost 6 bases, V lost 4 bases, and 7 bases had no gene match.

V and J are TRBV6-5 and TRBJ2-7; no clear D. The germline V gene encodes CDR1 MNHEY and CDR2 SVGAGI. This CDR3 has 11 residues. With 6 bases removed from V and 4 bases from J, the gap between germline ends came to 7 bases. CDR3 protein: CASRLEYEQYF. CDR3 bases: TGTGCCAGCAGGCTAGAGTACGAGCAGTACTTC.

V and J are TRBV19 and TRBJ1-2, with 7 bases lining up with TRBD1. Trimming took 4 bases from V and 4 from J; bases not matched to a gene: 12. This CDR3 is built from 16 residues. Germline V lookup: CDR1 LNHDA, CDR2 SQIVND (reference sequence). CDR3 amino acids: CASSRTTGVLPYGYTF. The CDR3 DNA follows: TGTGCCAGTAGTAGGACTACAGGGGTGCTTCCCTATGGCTACACCTTC.

The chain combines TRBV28 with TRBJ2-7, with 11 bases that match TRBD1. The V and J ends lost 6 bases and 5 bases, in that order; junction bases with no gene match: 6. CDR3 length equals 14 residues. The germline V gene encodes CDR1 MDHEN and CDR2 SYDVKM. In nucleotides, the CDR3 is TGTGCCAGCAGATGGGGACAGGGGGTCCACGAGCAGTACTTC. Translated: CASRWGQGVHEQYF.

The rearrangement joins TRBV19 to TRBJ2-1, with D perhaps matching TRBD2 (6 bases). This CDR3 contains 13 residues. Trimming removed 1 base from V and 8 bases from J, with 9 bases in between. CDR1 and CDR2 from the germline V gene are LNHDA and SQIVND (reference sequence). The CDR3 sequence is CASSIVGRYEQFF. CDR3 DNA: TGTGCCAGTAGTATAGTGGGGAGGTATGAGCAGTTCTTC.

This CDR3 reads CASSPDWEEAFF. DNA for the CDR3: TGTGCCAGCTCACCCGATTGGGAGGAAGCTTTCTTT. The genes are TRBV18 and TRBJ1-1, with D uncertain. The CDR3 loop spans 12 amino acids. The germline gives CDR1 KGHSH, CDR2 LQKENI. The V gene lost 3 bases and the J gene lost 8 bases, with 10 bases spanning the gap. The entire variable domain, with the rest obtained from reference TRBV18 and TRBJ1-1, is as follows: NAGVMQNPRHLVRRRGQEARLRCSPMKGHSHVYWYRQLPEEGLKFMVYLQKENIIDESGMPKERFSAEFPKEGPSILRIQQVVRGDSAAYFCASSPDWEEAFFGQGTRLTVV.

V is TRBV10-1 and J is TRBJ1-5; 7 nucleotides line up with TRBD1. Germline CDR1 WNHNN, CDR2 SYGVQD (reference sequence). With V trimmed by 2 bases and J by 4 bases, 14 bases remained unmatched. This CDR3 comprises 18 residues. The DNA of the CDR3 is TGCGCCAGCAGTGAGACGGACAGGAACTTGGGCCTTAATCAGCCCCAGCATTTT. Its protein is CASSETDRNLGLNQPQHF.

The chain joins TRBV3-1 (or the pseudogene TRBV3-2) to TRBJ2-1; the D is unclear. The CDR3 runs to 13 residues. The germline V gene encodes CDR1 LGHDT and CDR2 YNNKEL (reference sequence). The V gene lost 4 bases and the J gene lost 9 bases, with 13 bases spanning the gap. The CDR3 is CASSPLGPGEQFF. In DNA form, the CDR3 reads TGTGCCAGCAGCCCCCTTGGGCCCGGTGAGCAGTTCTTC.

This chain links TRBV2 with TRBJ2-6; D not resolved. Trimming shortened V by 0 bases and J by 4 bases, and 7 bases separated the two germline ends. CDR1 SNHLY and CDR2 FYNNEI come from the germline V gene. The CDR3 extends over 15 amino acids. The CDR3 spells CASSEAFLGANVLTF. The DNA for the CDR3 is TGTGCCAGCAGTGAAGCGTTTCTAGGGGCCAACGTCCTGACTTTC.

The chain carries TRBV6-6 and TRBJ2-5; 8 bases fit TRBD2. CDR1 is MNHNY, CDR2 SVGAGI, per germline (reference sequence). CDR3 size: 18 residues. Trimming took 5 bases from V and 5 from J; bases not matched to a gene: 19. The CDR3 DNA follows: TGTGCCAGCAGTCGAAATCGCGGTGGTAGCGGGATTAGGGAGACCCAGTACTTC. Translation: CASSRNRGGSGIRETQYF.

The chain combines TRBV19 with TRBJ2-1, with 14 bases that match TRBD2. The CDR3 has 18 residues. Germline CDR1 reads LNHDA; CDR2 reads SQIVND (reference sequence). Losses at the gene ends were 7 bases for V and 8 bases for J; bases not matched to a gene: 16. In nucleotides, the CDR3 is TGTGCCAGTATCGCCGGGACTAGCGGGAGTGAAAGGTCGGATGAGCAGTTCTTC. Translating gives CASIAGTSGSERSDEQFF.

This chain joins TRBV4-1 and TRBJ1-5; 9 bases match TRBD1. Germline V gives CDR1 MGHRA, CDR2 YSYEKL. V trimming: 2 bases; J trimming: 4 bases; junction bases outside the gene matches: 6. CDR3 length: 16 residues. CDR3 in DNA: TGCGCCAGCAGCCAAACTAGTGGACAGGGGAATCAGCCCCAGCATTTT. Protein: CASSQTSGQGNQPQHF.

The chain combines TRBV7-3 with TRBJ2-2, with 8 positions matching TRBD1. The CDR3 runs 16 residues. Germline loops: CDR1 SGHTA, CDR2 FQGTGA. V lost 6 bases to trimming and J lost 4 bases; unmatched junction nucleotides: 10. The CDR3 DNA reads TGTGCCAGCAGTCTAACAGGGGGAGTCAGCACCGGGGAGCTGTTTTTT. Translation gives CASSLTGGVSTGELFF.

The V and J genes are TRBV28 and TRBJ1-1; 7 nucleotides line up with TRBD1. Germline-derived CDR1 and CDR2 are MDHEN and SYDVKM. The CDR3 consists of 17 residues. J lost 1 base, V lost 2 bases, and 10 bases had no gene match. CDR3 bases: TGTGCCAGCAGTTTACTTCCCGGGACAGCCGAGAACACTGAAGCTTTCTTT. Translating gives CASSLLPGTAENTEAFF.